This T cell receptor beta chain was documented in a study of cytomegalovirus exposure and HLA in healthy donors. Overall study: The use of the same platform for the approximately 130 validation repertoires and the approximately 730 first-cohort repertoires was reported by a later analysis.

About this clone: Its matching antigen is unknown.

Study results and limitations: Subsequent analysis found a tendency for first-cohort TCR clusters to co-occur within the 90 to 150 validation repertoires. Many donors shared some public TCRs, even though most TCR sequences were rare. Associated with cytomegalovirus, according to the listing, were around 160 TCR beta chains.

The CDR3 spans 15 residues. V lost 5 bases to trimming and J lost 4 bases, with 18 bases between them. Germline V gene data show CDR1 as SGHVS and CDR2 as FQNEAQ. Measured with immunoSEQ multiplex PCR; TCRdb has only the in-frame clones, and not every one. This table has 110,000 to 150,000 clones, about 94% appearing once. The TCR was taken from a man younger than 35 in good health and CMV-seropositive. The V and J genes are TRBV7-8 and TRBJ2-7, with D maybe TRBD1 (6 bases). Sequences were obtained from PBMCs. The DNA of the CDR3 is TGTGCCAGCAGCCCCGGGTCCAGGGGCGCGTACGAGCAGTACTTC. Translated, it gives CASSPGSRGAYEQYF.